This is a list of T cell receptor beta chains from one sample in a study of T cell clonotyping in hematopoietic cell transplantation. Produced via immunoSEQ multiplex PCR; TCRdb's table is partial and in-frame only. In the table there are approximately 9,000 clones, around 97% of which are singletons. Sequencing was performed on peripheral blood mononuclear cells, taken 100 days after allogeneic stem cell transplant. The origin of the receptors is a male patient between 60 and 69 years old who had an allogeneic stem cell transplant from a related donor, so the T cells may come from the graft donor. Some clones in this sample may be carry-over from other donors' samples. Both conserved end residues are part of each CDR3. A D gene is named only where the DNA matches it firmly. Only part of the rows carry a size: once, few, many, or a class if the clone is expanded.

>NA|TRBJ2-7|TRBV6-6|TRBD1
TGTGCCAGCAGTTGGGACAGTCCCTACGAGCAGTACTTC
CASSWDSPYEQYF
>NA|TRBJ1-1|TRBV7-2|NA
TGTGCCAGCAGCGTGGGGGGGGCGCGGACTGAAGCTTTCTTT
CASSVGGARTEAFF
>NA|TRBJ1-4|TRBV9|NA
TGTGCCAGCAGCGGGTCAGCGCGGCCTAATGAAAAACTGTTTTTT
CASSGSARPNEKLFF
>NA|TRBJ1-5|TRBV28|NA
TGTGCCAGCAGAAAACAGGGCAATCAGCCCCAGCATTTT
CASRKQGNQPQHF
>NA|TRBJ1-1|TRBV6-5|TRBD1
TGTGCCAGCAGTTCCCCCCAGGGGGGAACTGAAGCTTTCTTT
CASSSPQGGTEAFF
>NA|TRBJ2-1|TRBV7-8|NA
TGTGCCAGCAGCTTATTTCGGGGTATTACCTACAATGAGCAGTTCTTC
CASSLFRGITYNEQFF
>NA|TRBJ1-5|TRBV7-2|NA
TGTGCCAGCAGCCCGAGCCCCAATCAGCCCCAGCATTTT
CASSPSPNQPQHF
>NA|TRBJ2-3|TRBV5-1|TRBD2
TGCGCCAGCAGCTTGGCCCTGGTAGCGGGGGGAAGCACAGATACGCAGTATTTT
CASSLALVAGGSTDTQYF
>NA|TRBJ1-6|TRBV6-5|NA
TGTGCCAGCAGTTACGAGGGGTCCCCCAATTCACCCCTCCACTTT
CASSYEGSPNSPLHF
>NA|TRBJ1-2|TRBV9|TRBD1
TGTGCCAGCAGCGCCAACAATAGGGACAGGGATGGCTACACCTTC
CASSANNRDRDGYTF
>NA|TRBJ2-3|TRBV7-2|NA
TGTGCCAGCAGCTCGTTAGGCACAGATACGCAGTATTTT
CASSSLGTDTQYF
>NA|TRBJ1-2|TRBV5-6|TRBD1
TGTGCCAGCAGCCCAGGGACAGGCGTATCGGATGGCTACACCTTC
CASSPGTGVSDGYTF
>NA|TRBJ2-1|TRBV7-2|TRBD2
TGTGCCAGCAGCTTCCAGCGGGGGGGCAATGAGCAGTTCTTC
CASSFQRGGNEQFF
>NA|TRBJ1-5|TRBV5-1|NA
TGCGCCAGCAGCTTGTGGGGAGATCAGCCCCAGCATTTT
CASSLWGDQPQHF
>NA|TRBJ2-1|TRBV28|TRBD2
TGTGCCAGCAGTTTCGAGCGGGGGCCCAATGAGCAGTTCTTC
CASSFERGPNEQFF
>NA|TRBJ2-1|TRBV5-1|TRBD2
TGCGCCAGCAGCCCTACCGGGACTAGCGGGGGAGGAAACTACAATGAGCAGTTCTTC
CASSPTGTSGGGNYNEQFF
>NA|TRBJ2-3|TRBV5-1|TRBD2
TGCGCCAGCCGCATGATTAGCGGGGTAGGATCAGATACGCAGTATTTT
CASRMISGVGSDTQYF
>NA|TRBJ2-7|TRBV6-5|TRBD2
TGTGCCAGCGCTGCGGGGGGCGATCCGCTCGAGCAGTACTTC
CASAAGGDPLEQYF
>NA|TRBJ1-1|TRBV30|NA
TGTGCCTGGAGTCCAGGACACTATAACACTGAAGCTTTCTTT
CAWSPGHYNTEAFF
>NA|TRBJ2-7|TRBV28|NA
TGTGCCAGCAGTTTTCAGGCTTCCTACGAGCAGTACTTC
CASSFQASYEQYF
>NA|TRBJ1-5|TRBV7-8|NA
TGTGCCAGCACCCGAGTAAGGGAAAAAAATCAGCCCCAGCATTTT
CASTRVREKNQPQHF
>NA|TRBJ2-7|TRBV7-8|NA
TGTGCCAGCAGCTCACGAGGGGGGTCTGACGAGCAGTACTTC
CASSSRGGSDEQYF
>NA|TRBJ1-2|TRBV7-2|NA
TGTGCCAGCAGCCCGCGCGCGGGCTACACCTTC
CASSPRAGYTF
>NA|TRBJ1-5|TRBV6-6|TRBD1
TGTGCCAGCAGCTACGGGACAGGTAATCAGCCCCAGCATTTT
CASSYGTGNQPQHF
>NA|TRBJ1-2|TRBV29-1|TRBD1
TGCAGCGTGGGACAGCCCTACACCTTC
CSVGQPYTF
>NA|TRBJ1-1|TRBV6-5|NA
TGTGCCAGCAGTTATGAAGGAGCAAACACTGAAGCTTTCTTT
CASSYEGANTEAFF
>NA|TRBJ2-7|TRBV15|TRBD2
TGTGCCACCAGCAGAGAACTAGCGGACTACGAGCAGTACTTC
CATSRELADYEQYF
>NA|TRBJ2-7|TRBV6-1|NA
TGTGCCAGCAGTGACTACAGGGACGAGCAGTACTTC
CASSDYRDEQYF
>NA|TRBJ2-7|TRBV28|NA
TGTGCCAGCAGTTTACGCTACGAGCAGTACTTC
CASSLRYEQYF
>once|TRBJ1-2|TRBV7-8|NA
TGTGCCAGCAGCCCCCGGGAGGGACCCTCTGGCTATGGCTACACCTTC
CASSPREGPSGYGYTF
>NA|TRBJ1-4|TRBV7-2|TRBD1
TGTGCCAGCAGCACACAGACAGGGCCTAATGAAAAACTGTTTTTT
CASSTQTGPNEKLFF
>NA|TRBJ1-6|TRBV5-8|TRBD1
TGTGCCAGCAGCGGGGACAGGGTGAATTCACCCCTCCACTTT
CASSGDRVNSPLHF
>NA|TRBJ2-3|TRBV4-3|TRBD2
TGCGCCAGCAGCCAAGAAGGCGGGGGGGCGTCAGATACGCAGTATTTT
CASSQEGGGASDTQYF
>NA|TRBJ1-5|TRBV18|TRBD1
TGTGCCAGCTCTCTGACAGGGAGAGGACAGCCCCAGCATTTT
CASSLTGRGQPQHF
>NA|TRBJ2-3|TRBV7-9|NA
TGTGCCAGCAGCTTGGGGCAGACTAGCACAGATACGCAGTATTTT
CASSLGQTSTDTQYF
>NA|TRBJ1-1|TRBV2|NA
TGTGCCAGCAGTGAAGCGCCGGGACAACTAATTGAAGCTTTCTTT
CASSEAPGQLIEAFF
>NA|TRBJ1-1|TRBV11-3|NA
TGTGCCAGCAGCTCCTTGGGGGAGACTGACACTGAAGCTTTCTTT
CASSSLGETDTEAFF
>NA|TRBJ2-2|TRBV30|NA
TGTGCCTGGGGACTCGGGACGGCCACCGGGGAGCTGTTTTTT
CAWGLGTATGELFF
>NA|TRBJ1-1|TRBV14|TRBD1
TGTGCCAGCAGCCCAGCGACAGGGGGGGTGAACACTGAAGCTTTCTTT
CASSPATGGVNTEAFF
>NA|TRBJ1-3|TRBV13|NA
TGTGCCAGCAGCGTGGACCCTGGAAACACCATATATTTT
CASSVDPGNTIYF
>NA|TRBJ2-7|TRBV5-1|NA
TGCGCCAGCAGCTTGAGGTACGGCCTCTCCTACGAGCAGTACTTC
CASSLRYGLSYEQYF